This TCR beta chain stems from a study of T cells in Graves' hyperthyroidism and ophthalmopathy. Study-wide results and caveats: Blood also contained most expanded thyroid clonotypes above 0.001.

This clonotype was counted many times. Its antigen is unidentified. Per germline, CDR1 LNHDA and CDR2 SQIVND (reference sequence). There are 15 residues in the CDR3. J was trimmed by 5 bases and V by 7 bases; bases with no gene match: 14. TCR beta CDR3 regions were amplified from RNA. A set of HTBI primers served as the primers for a first-round RT-PCR of the TCR CDR3. TCRdb independently ran MiXCR on the multiplex PCR reads; one entry per CDR3 protein. The sample consists of about 840,000 distinct CDR3 sequences, 38% of them appearing once. The V gene is TRBV19, the J gene TRBJ2-7; 7 bases line up with TRBD1. Material for sequencing was blood. The TCR was taken from a man younger than 30 with Graves' hyperthyroidism. CDR3 amino acids: CASTRSKTGFDEQYF. CDR3 coding DNA: TGTGCCAGTACCAGATCGAAGACAGGGTTCGACGAGCAGTACTTC.